Shown below are 13 T cell receptor beta chains from a single sample sequenced in a study of blood T cell repertoires in COVID-19. Assay: immunoSEQ multiplex PCR; the TCRdb copy retains only in-frame clones and omits some. The table lists fewer than 75,000 clones, 85% to 90% of them singletons. Sequencing input: peripheral blood. The receptors derive from a man aged 50 or older with active COVID-19.

The CDR3 nucleotides are TGTGCCACCAGTGATCCCCGGGACAGGGGCTACGAGCAGTACTTC. This codes for CATSDPRDRGYEQYF. The gene calls are TRBV24-1 and TRBJ2-7, with 10 bases fitting TRBD1. The CDR3 loop spans 15 amino acids. Looked up from germline, CDR1 is KGHDR and CDR2 is SFDVKD. V lost 3 bases and J lost 3; bases outside the gene matches: 4.

V and J are TRBV21-1 and TRBJ2-7; the listed D gene, TRBD2, was not tested against the DNA. TRBV21-1 is given as a pseudogene. This CDR3 spans 13 amino acids. CDR3 sequence reads: CANEGRWGSEQYF. In DNA form, the CDR3 reads TGTGCCAACGAGGGCCGCTGGGGTTCCGAGCAGTACTTC.

This clone was detected a few times. The rearrangement joins TRBV28 to TRBJ1-6; D may be TRBD1 (6 bases). V was cut by 6 bases and J by 10 bases, with 10 bases left in between. The CDR3 covers 12 residues. The V gene's germline CDR1 is MDHEN and CDR2 SYDVKM. The DNA of the CDR3 is TGTGCCAGCAGAGGGACAATCTCACCCCTCCACTTT. This gives the protein CASRGTISPLHF.

The V call is TRBV5-5, the J call TRBJ1-6; TRBD1 is a possible D gene (6 bases). Germline CDR1 is SGHKS and CDR2 is YYEKEE (reference sequence). This CDR3 has 17 amino acids. The V end was cut by 0 bases, the J end by 9 bases, with 19 bases between. This CDR3 is CASSLALGSRGASPLHF. DNA of the CDR3: TGTGCCAGCAGCTTGGCCTTGGGCTCACGGGGGGCTTCACCCCTCCACTTT.

The rearrangement joins TRBV10-3 to TRBJ2-7, with 7 bases identical to TRBD2. CDR1 is ENHRY, CDR2 SYGVKD, per germline. The CDR3 length is 17 residues. V lost 0 bases to trimming and J lost 1 base; unmatched junction nucleotides: 9. CDR3 coding DNA: TGTGCCATCAGTGAGTCTGGGCTAGCGGTAGGGTCCTACGAGCAGTACTTC. It codes for CAISESGLAVGSYEQYF.

V gene TRBV5-4 combines with J gene TRBJ2-2; 8 bases map to TRBD2. The V gene's germline CDR1 is SGHNT and CDR2 YYREEE (reference sequence). After removal of 0 bases from V and 4 bases from J, the junction contained 2 bases not matched to a gene. The CDR3 length is 15 residues. The CDR3 reads CASSLGLARTGELFF. In DNA, the CDR3 is TGTGCCAGCAGCTTGGGACTAGCGCGCACCGGGGAGCTGTTTTTT.

The CDR3 loop reads CASSDKDSDTQYF. The CDR3 DNA follows: TGTGCCAGCAGTGACAAGGACTCAGATACGCAGTATTTT. V usage is TRBV6-4 and J usage is TRBJ2-3; D is perhaps TRBD2 (5 bases). From germline, CDR1 is MRHNA and CDR2 SNTAGT. This CDR3 is 13 amino acids long. V lost 2 bases and J lost 4, with 7 bases in between.

The V gene is TRBV9, the J gene TRBJ2-2; 8 bases agree with TRBD2. There are 14 residues in the CDR3. The ends lost 6 bases at V and 2 bases at J; junction bases unmatched: 3. Germline CDR1 reads SGDLS; CDR2 reads YYNGEE. CDR3: CASTRGGNTGELFF. CDR3 nucleotides: TGTGCCAGCACACGGGGGGGTAACACCGGGGAGCTGTTTTTT. Full variable domain (remainder filled in from reference TRBV9 and TRBJ2-2): DSGVTQTPKHLITATGQRVTLRCSPRSGDLSVYWYQQSLDQGLQFLIQYYNGEERAKGNILERFSAQQFPDLHSELNLSSLELGDSALYFCASTRGGNTGELFFGEGSRLTVL.

J is TRBJ2-5 and V is TRBV5-1, with D tentatively TRBD1 (6 bases). Trimming removed 4 bases at V and 5 bases at J, with 18 bases between. There are 15 residues in the CDR3. Germline CDR1 is SGHRS and CDR2 is YFSETQ. The CDR3 loop reads CASSKGQGLLETQYF. The DNA for the CDR3 is TGCGCCAGCAGCAAGGGGCAGGGGCTCTTGGAGACCCAGTACTTC.

The V gene is TRBV27, the J gene TRBJ2-1; D is perhaps TRBD2 (5 bases). V lost 2 bases, J lost 1 base, and 15 bases lay in between. The CDR3 length is 17 residues. Germline assignment: CDR1 MNHEY and CDR2 SMNVEV (reference sequence). CDR3 residues: CASSLPVAIGSYNEQFF. The CDR3, as DNA: TGTGCCAGCAGTTTACCTGTAGCGATCGGTTCCTACAATGAGCAGTTCTTC.

The chain joins TRBV27 to TRBJ2-7; the match to TRBD1 covers 7 bases. Germline CDR1 reads MNHEY; CDR2 reads SMNVEV (reference sequence). V dropped 8 bases and J dropped 3; count of bases not matched to a gene: 16. CDR3 length: 16 residues. CDR3 region: CASAPRGQIISYEQYF. CDR3 bases: TGTGCCAGCGCGCCACGGGGACAGATTATTAGCTACGAGCAGTACTTC.

The CDR3 DNA is TGTGCCAGCAGCTTGGGAGGACAAGAGACCCAGTACTTC. The encoded protein is CASSLGGQETQYF. The V gene is TRBV5-5, the J gene TRBJ2-5; no clear D. The CDR3 has 13 amino acids. Germline assignment: CDR1 SGHKS and CDR2 YYEKEE (reference sequence). V was shortened by 0 bases and J by 2 bases, with 5 bases between the two germline ends.

This clone was seen a few times. The gene calls are TRBV7-9 and TRBJ2-1, with 8 bases identical to TRBD2. The CDR3 has 15 residues. Trimming removed 6 bases from V and 10 bases from J; junction bases left unmatched: 14. The germline CDR1 and CDR2 sequences are SEHNR and FQNEAQ (reference sequence). CDR3 loop: CASSPPFREGSEQFF. CDR3 in DNA: TGTGCCAGCAGTCCCCCCTTCCGGGAGGGCTCCGAGCAGTTCTTC.